The 24 T cell receptor beta chains presented below share a single source sample, sequenced in a study of T cell changes during pregnancy in multiple sclerosis. Produced via immunoSEQ multiplex PCR; TCRdb's table is partial and in-frame only. This table holds about 98,000 clones, about 90% found once. The sequencing here drew on peripheral blood, taken after pregnancy. These receptors originate from a female donor in good health, enrolled as a control in a pregnancy study.

The chain carries TRBV4-1 and TRBJ2-5; the D gene is possibly TRBD2 (6 bases). The V gene's germline CDR1 is MGHRA and CDR2 YSYEKL. The germline V and J ends were trimmed by 1 base and 3 bases, with 9 bases remaining between them. CDR3 length: 14 amino acids. CDR3 bases: TGCGCCAGCAGCCAAGGACTAGGAGAAGAGACCCAGTACTTC. Residues: CASSQGLGEETQYF.

The rearrangement links TRBV29-1 to TRBJ1-5; a possible D gene is TRBD1 (6 bases). Trimming took 4 bases from V and 6 from J, leaving 13 bases between them. From germline, CDR1 is SQVTM and CDR2 ANQGSEA. The length of the CDR3 is 13 residues. CDR3 in amino acids: CSVVQGLGQPQHF. The DNA of the CDR3 is TGCAGCGTTGTCCAGGGGCTAGGTCAGCCCCAGCATTTT.

This sequence joins TRBV30 and TRBJ1-2; D perhaps matches TRBD1 (5 bases). The germline CDR1 and CDR2 sequences are GTSNPN and SVGIG (reference sequence). V lost 1 base and J 7 bases, leaving 7 bases between the germline ends. The CDR3 has 11 residues. CDR3 sequence (DNA): TGTGCCTGGAGTGCGGGGGTTGGCTACACCTTC. Translated, it gives CAWSAGVGYTF.

This chain connects TRBV6-1 to TRBJ2-7, with 12 bases lining up with TRBD2. The CDR3 is 13 residues long. The germline V gene encodes CDR1 MNHNS and CDR2 SASEGT. V lost 7 bases and J lost 3; bases outside the gene matches: 1. The chain's CDR3 is CASKTSGSYEQYF. The CDR3 DNA is TGTGCCAGCAAGACTAGCGGGAGCTACGAGCAGTACTTC.

The gene calls are TRBV4-1 and TRBJ2-4, with 10 bases matching TRBD2. Germline CDR1 is MGHRA and CDR2 is YSYEKL. Germline trimming cut 1 base from V and 7 bases from J; bases unmatched to any gene: 10. This CDR3 spans 17 amino acids. In DNA form, the CDR3 reads TGCGCCAGCAGCCAAGGGCCAGCGGGGGGGCGGTTGAACATTCAGTACTTC. As protein: CASSQGPAGGRLNIQYF.

The chain couples TRBV7-6 to TRBJ1-4; D unresolved. Germline values: CDR1 SGHVS, CDR2 FNYEAQ. CDR3 length: 14 amino acids. The V end was cut by 1 base, the J end by 6 bases, with 9 bases between. The CDR3 DNA reads TGTGCCAGCAGCTTAGGAGGCCCAGATGAAAAACTGTTTTTT. Protein: CASSLGGPDEKLFF.

The chain carries TRBV7-9 and TRBJ2-5; D uncertain. The CDR3 is 12 residues long. Trimming pared 9 bases from V and 4 bases from J, leaving 12 bases between. Germline loops: CDR1 SEHNR, CDR2 FQNEAQ (reference sequence). The DNA for the CDR3 is TGTGCCAGTAGGCCGACGGGAGAGACCCAGTACTTC. Translation gives CASRPTGETQYF.

The CDR3 loop is CASSERTNEQFF. CDR3 bases: TGCGCCAGCAGCGAGCGGACGAATGAGCAGTTCTTC. V and J are TRBV4-1 and TRBJ2-1; D might be TRBD2 (5 bases). Germline values: CDR1 MGHRA, CDR2 YSYEKL. The CDR3 is made up of 12 amino acids. The V and J ends lost 5 bases and 7 bases respectively, with 9 bases between them.

The V call is TRBV5-8, the J call TRBJ2-7; D not certain. Germline V gene data show CDR1 as SGHTS and CDR2 as YDEGEE. V lost 1 base, J lost 3 bases, and 11 bases lay in between. This CDR3 region has 14 residues. CDR3 coding DNA: TGTGCCAGCAGCTTGCCGTTACTGATCTACGAGCAGTACTTC. It is translated as CASSLPLLIYEQYF.

The table lists this clone with a few counts. The rearrangement joins TRBV2 to TRBJ1-2; weak D call: TRBD1 (6 bases). Germline values: CDR1 SNHLY, CDR2 FYNNEI. The CDR3 is made up of 16 amino acids. Trimming took 3 bases from V and 4 from J, leaving 18 bases between them. The CDR3 loop reads CASSEDRAGIAYGYTF. CDR3 sequence (DNA): TGTGCCAGCAGTGAGGACAGAGCGGGGATTGCCTATGGCTACACCTTC.

The V and J genes are TRBV15 and TRBJ2-1, with TRBD2 matching 7 bases. The V gene end was trimmed by 0 bases and the J gene end by 4 bases; junction bases not matched to a gene: 6. CDR3 length: 16 residues. From germline, CDR1 is LNHNV and CDR2 YYDKDF (reference sequence). CDR3 sequence (DNA): TGTGCCACCAGCAGAGATTTGACGGGAGGTTACAATGAGCAGTTCTTC. It is translated as CATSRDLTGGYNEQFF.

This chain links TRBV6-6 with TRBJ2-2; perhaps TRBD2 as D (6 bases). The CDR3 spans 13 residues. Deletions cut 4 bases from V and 4 bases from J, with 7 bases between. CDR1 is MNHNY and CDR2 is SVGAGI in the germline V gene (reference sequence). This CDR3 is CASSLGGTGELFF. CDR3 nucleotides: TGTGCCAGCAGTTTGGGGGGCACCGGGGAGCTGTTTTTT.

The chain carries TRBV6-1 and TRBJ2-6; possibly TRBD1 for D (6 bases). The germline V gene has CDR1 MNHNS and CDR2 SASEGT. V lost 11 bases to trimming and J lost 1 base, with 9 bases between them. The CDR3 covers 13 residues. CDR3 amino acids: CAAGQSGANVLTF. CDR3 bases: TGTGCCGCTGGACAGTCTGGGGCCAACGTCCTGACTTTC.

The chain joins TRBV27 to TRBJ1-5, with D maybe TRBD1 (5 bases). This CDR3 is 14 amino acids long. Germline lookup yields CDR1 MNHEY and CDR2 SMNVEV (reference sequence). V gave up 3 bases and J gave up 6 bases, with 12 bases separating them. In DNA form, the CDR3 reads TGTGCCAGCAGTTTTCAGGGCGCGGCTCAGCCCCAGCATTTT. Its protein product is CASSFQGAAQPQHF.

This chain links TRBV2 with TRBJ2-5; 14 nucleotides line up with TRBD2. The trim removed 5 bases at V and 5 bases at J, leaving 10 bases unmatched. CDR1 is SNHLY and CDR2 is FYNNEI in the germline V gene. The CDR3 spans 17 residues. In DNA, the CDR3 is TGTGCCAGCAGTCGGACTAGCGGGGGGTCCCTCCGGGAGACCCAGTACTTC. It yields the protein CASSRTSGGSLRETQYF.

This chain's CDR3 is CASSILGVGQYNEQFF. CDR3 DNA: TGTGCCAGTAGTATATTGGGCGTGGGACAGTACAATGAGCAGTTCTTC. This chain links TRBV19 with TRBJ2-1, with TRBD1 identical over 7 bases. The CDR3 totals 16 residues. The germline CDR1 and CDR2 sequences are LNHDA and SQIVND (reference sequence). V trimming: 2 bases; J trimming: 4 bases; junction bases outside the gene matches: 8.

The rearrangement joins TRBV14 to TRBJ2-7; D may be TRBD2 (5 bases). Trimming removed 1 base at V and 4 bases at J, with 8 bases between. This CDR3 comprises 13 residues. CDR1 is SGHDN and CDR2 is FVKESK in the germline V gene. CDR3 nucleotide sequence: TGTGCCAGCAGCCAAGCGACGGGGTACGAGCAGTACTTC. Protein product: CASSQATGYEQYF. The variable domain in full, with the rest retrieved from reference TRBV14 and TRBJ2-7, is EAGVTQFPSHSVIEKGQTVTLRCDPISGHDNLYWYRRVMGKEIKFLLHFVKESKQDESGMPNNRFLAERTGGTYSTLKVQPAELEDSGVYFCASSQATGYEQYFGPGTRLTVT.

This rearrangement joins TRBV19 to TRBJ1-1; D not resolved. V was cut by 3 bases and J by 4 bases, with 12 bases left in between. CDR1 is LNHDA and CDR2 is SQIVND in the germline V gene (reference sequence). This CDR3 comprises 14 residues. The CDR3, as DNA: TGTGCCAGTAGTATTTGGGAGGGCGGCACTGAAGCTTTCTTT. Translating it yields CASSIWEGGTEAFF. Based on the CDR3 plus reference TRBV19 and TRBJ1-1, the full variable domain is DGGITQSPKYLFRKEGQNVTLSCEQNLNHDAMYWYRQDPGQGLRLIYYSQIVNDFQKGDIAEGYSVSREKKESFPLTVTSAQKNPTAFYLCASSIWEGGTEAFFGQGTRLTVV.

V and J are TRBV28 and TRBJ2-7, with 9 bases lining up with TRBD1. Germline-derived CDR1 and CDR2 are MDHEN and SYDVKM. J was trimmed by 4 bases and V by 10 bases; bases with no gene match: 8. This CDR3 contains 13 residues. The CDR3 loop reads CATTGQGGYEQYF. CDR3 in DNA: TGTGCCACCACGGGACAGGGTGGGTACGAGCAGTACTTC.

The chain joins TRBV7-9 to TRBJ1-1; 11 positions agree with TRBD1. CDR3 length: 18 residues. The germline CDR1 and CDR2 sequences are SEHNR and FQNEAQ (reference sequence). Unmatched junction bases numbered 15, after V lost 0 bases and J lost 9 bases. CDR3: CASSLAGLSQGQGEKAFF. The CDR3 DNA reads TGTGCCAGCAGCTTAGCGGGGCTCTCCCAGGGACAGGGGGAAAAAGCTTTCTTT.

The J gene is TRBJ2-1, the V gene TRBV7-9, with 8 bases identical to TRBD2. This CDR3 region has 15 residues. Germline lookup yields CDR1 SEHNR and CDR2 FQNEAQ (reference sequence). The V gene end was trimmed by 6 bases and the J gene end by 4 bases; junction bases not matched to a gene: 8. The CDR3 DNA reads TGTGCCAGCAGTCACGGGGGGGCCAGGTACAATGAGCAGTTCTTC. Encoded protein: CASSHGGARYNEQFF.

The chain has TRBV7-3 and TRBJ2-2; D is unclear. V lost 1 base and J 8 bases, leaving 5 bases between the germline ends. Germline V lookup: CDR1 SGHTA, CDR2 FQGTGA. This CDR3 contains 12 residues. The CDR3 DNA follows: TGTGCCAGCAGCTTAAGAGTAGGGGAGCTGTTTTTT. As protein: CASSLRVGELFF.

The chain joins TRBV5-1 to TRBJ1-1; weak D call: TRBD1 (5 bases). Germline values: CDR1 SGHRS, CDR2 YFSETQ. The CDR3 spans 14 residues. V dropped 1 base and J dropped 0 bases, with 7 bases sitting between them. The CDR3 region is CASSLPGMNTEAFF. CDR3 nucleotide sequence: TGCGCCAGCAGCTTGCCAGGGATGAACACTGAAGCTTTCTTT.

The chain employs TRBV19 and TRBJ2-2; TRBD1 agrees at 9 bases. V shed 10 bases and J 1 base; nucleotides not matched to a gene: 4. The V gene's germline CDR1 is LNHDA and CDR2 SQIVND (reference sequence). The CDR3 sequence is 14 residues long. The CDR3: CATLDRGNTGELFF. The CDR3 coding sequence is TGTGCCACCCTGGACAGGGGGAACACCGGGGAGCTGTTTTTT.